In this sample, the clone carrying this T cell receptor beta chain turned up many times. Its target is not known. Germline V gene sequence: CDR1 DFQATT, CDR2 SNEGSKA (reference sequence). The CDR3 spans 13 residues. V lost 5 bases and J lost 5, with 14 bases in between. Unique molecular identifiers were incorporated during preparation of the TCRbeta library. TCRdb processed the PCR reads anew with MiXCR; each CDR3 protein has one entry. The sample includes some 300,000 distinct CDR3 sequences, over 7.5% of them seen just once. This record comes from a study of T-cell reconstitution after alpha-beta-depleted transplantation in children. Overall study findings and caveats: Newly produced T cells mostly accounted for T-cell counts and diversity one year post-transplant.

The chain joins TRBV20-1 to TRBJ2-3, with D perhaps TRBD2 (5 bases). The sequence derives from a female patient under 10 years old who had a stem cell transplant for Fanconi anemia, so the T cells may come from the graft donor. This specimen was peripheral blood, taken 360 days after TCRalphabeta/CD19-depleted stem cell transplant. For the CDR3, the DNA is TGCAGTGCTCCACCACTAGAAGAAGATACGCAGTATTTT. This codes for CSAPPLEEDTQYF.